A selection of T cell receptor beta chains follows, all from one sample in a study of T-cell memory formation after mild COVID-19. Each CDR3 protein is one row after TCRdb ran MiXCR on the 5' RACE reads. The repertoire includes some 410,000 distinct CDR3 sequences, about 22% of them detected once, and around 12% sits in the top ten. The sequenced sample consisted of PBMCs or a T cell subset sorted from them (not recorded which). The receptors stem from an adult woman who had mild COVID-19 (a few samples of this study predate the infection). Cell type and time point are not known. Each CDR3 is given with its conserved first and last residue. A D gene is named only where the DNA matches it firmly.

16	TRBV12-3/TRBV12-4	NA	TRBJ2-6	CASSGHRSNGDNVLTF
13	TRBV11-3	NA	TRBJ2-1	CASSLVRANEQFF
13	TRBV2	NA	TRBJ2-7	CASSGRGVYEQYF
15	TRBV20-1	NA	TRBJ2-1	CSVKGLGLVVNEQFF
15	TRBV4-2	TRBD1	TRBJ2-7	CASSQVGQGDYEQYF
12	TRBV7-9	NA	TRBJ2-5	CASSQSAETQYF
13	TRBV9	NA	TRBJ2-3	CASSVAGEDTQYF
16	TRBV18	NA	TRBJ2-5	CASSPTGTRGPETQYF
14	TRBV4-1	NA	TRBJ1-1	CASSRTVMSTEAFF
16	TRBV5-1	NA	TRBJ2-3	CASSPFGPLSTDTQYF
14	TRBV4-1	NA	TRBJ2-1	CASSQDRTFDEQFF
12	TRBV25-1	NA	TRBJ2-3	CASSEEGYTQYF
15	TRBV24-1	TRBD1	TRBJ2-6	CATSPDRAGANVLTF
17	TRBV24-1	TRBD2	TRBJ2-1	CATSDLRTSGRTNEQFF
17	TRBV12-3/TRBV12-4	TRBD2	TRBJ2-6	CASSFTSGGFGANVLTF
16	TRBV7-8	NA	TRBJ1-5	CASSSLGQPSNQPQHF
13	TRBV20-1	NA	TRBJ2-5	CSANLANKETQYF